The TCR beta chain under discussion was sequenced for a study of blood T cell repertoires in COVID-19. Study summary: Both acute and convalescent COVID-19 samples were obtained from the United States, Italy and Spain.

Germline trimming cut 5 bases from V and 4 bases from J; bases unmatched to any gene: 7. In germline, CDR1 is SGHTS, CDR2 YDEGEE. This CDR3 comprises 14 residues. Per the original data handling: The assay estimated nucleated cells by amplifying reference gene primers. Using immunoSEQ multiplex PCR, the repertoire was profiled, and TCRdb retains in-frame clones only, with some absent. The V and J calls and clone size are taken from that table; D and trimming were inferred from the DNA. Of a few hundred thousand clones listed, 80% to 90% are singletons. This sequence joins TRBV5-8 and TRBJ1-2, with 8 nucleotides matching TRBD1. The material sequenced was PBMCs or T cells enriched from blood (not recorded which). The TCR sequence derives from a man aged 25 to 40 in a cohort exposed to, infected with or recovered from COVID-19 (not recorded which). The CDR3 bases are TGTGCCAGCAGTCCTGACAGGGGTAGCTATGGCTACACCTTC. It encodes CASSPDRGSYGYTF.